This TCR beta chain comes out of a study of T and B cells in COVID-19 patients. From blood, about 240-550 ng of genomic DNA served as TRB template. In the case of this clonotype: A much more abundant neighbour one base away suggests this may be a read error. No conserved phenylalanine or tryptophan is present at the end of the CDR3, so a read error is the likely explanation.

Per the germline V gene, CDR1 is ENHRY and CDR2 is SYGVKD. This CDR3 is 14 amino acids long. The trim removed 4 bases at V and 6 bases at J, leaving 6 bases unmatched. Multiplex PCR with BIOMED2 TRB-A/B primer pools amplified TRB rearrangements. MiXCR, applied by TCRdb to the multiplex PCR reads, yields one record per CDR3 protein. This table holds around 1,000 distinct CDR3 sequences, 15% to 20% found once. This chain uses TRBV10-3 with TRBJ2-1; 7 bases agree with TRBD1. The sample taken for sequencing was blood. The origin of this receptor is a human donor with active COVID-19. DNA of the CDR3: TGTGCCATCAGTGGACAGGGTCGGTTCAATGAGCAGTTCATC. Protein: CAISGQGRFNEQFI.